This T cell receptor (beta chain) stems from a study of cytomegalovirus exposure and HLA in healthy donors. Whole-study results and caveats: Other equally common chains were less clonally expanded than HLA-associated TCR beta chains, a later analysis showed. In a later analysis, TCR beta V- and J-gene trimming was associated with a missense DCLRE1C variant. From TCR beta sequences, most subjects' HLA-A and HLA-B alleles were reportedly predicted accurately. On later analysis, the bulk of CMV-associated TCR beta chains appeared to be HLA-restricted.

This PCR relied on a set of 60 Vbeta primers and 13 Jbeta primers. Clones were read by immunoSEQ multiplex PCR, and TCRdb kept only the in-frame ones, dropping some. Of roughly 180,000 clones listed, 76% are singletons. A word on this clone: Antigen unknown.

Sequencing was done on a sample of PBMCs. The sequence derives from a man in his late teens or twenties in good health and CMV-seronegative.

CDR3 region: CASSLKHLLCTEAFF. CDR3 sequence (DNA): TGCGCCAGCAGTCTTAAACACCTCCTTTGCACTGAAGCTTTCTTT. The V call is TRBV23-1, the J call TRBJ1-1; D uncertain. TRBV23-1 is treated as an ORF (open reading frame) with a function not yet certain. The CDR3 extends over 15 amino acids. V lost 4 bases and J lost 4, with 16 bases in between.